One TCR beta chain is described in this entry. Its antigen remains unknown. Clones were read by immunoSEQ multiplex PCR, and TCRdb kept only the in-frame ones, dropping some. The sample carries approximately 40,000 clones, about 88% recorded once. This entry comes from a study of neoadjuvant nivolumab and ipilimumab in lung cancer. Findings of the study overall: From pretherapy to surgery, tumor richness and clonality rose with dual therapy. A small number of samples were TCR sequenced. Only a single major-pathologic-response sample was available for clonality analysis. Pretherapy blood TCR richness correlated positively with resected tumor richness.

Sequenced here: peripheral blood, sampled before neoadjuvant nivolumab, alone or with ipilimumab. This receptor was identified in an adult with non-small cell lung cancer.

The CDR3 region has the DNA TGTGCCATCAGTGACAGGGGCACTGAAGCTTTCTTT. Translation: CAISDRGTEAFF. The chain has TRBV10-3 and TRBJ1-1; weak D call: TRBD1 (6 bases). Trimming took 3 bases from V and 4 from J, leaving 6 bases between them. The CDR3 spans 12 residues. Germline V lookup: CDR1 ENHRY, CDR2 SYGVKD.